This TCR beta chain was obtained from a study of cytomegalovirus exposure and HLA in healthy donors. General study findings and limits: Data from an earlier analysis indicated that most TCR beta V segments were productive either about 87% or about 30% of the time.

The PCR used 60 Vbeta and 13 Jbeta primers. Generated by immunoSEQ multiplex PCR, the TCRdb table keeps only in-frame clones and is missing some. The table has under 200,000 clones, almost 85% seen once. This clone was picked up one time. Its specificity is not known. The TCR was taken from a woman in her forties or fifties in good health and CMV-seronegative. Sequencing used PBMCs.

The DNA of the CDR3 is TGTGCCAGCAGTAGACCCACGACAGGGAGTTACGAGCAGTACTTC. Protein sequence: CASSRPTTGSYEQYF. The gene calls are TRBV28 and TRBJ2-7; 7 bases are shared with TRBD1. In germline, CDR1 is MDHEN, CDR2 SYDVKM. The CDR3 extends over 15 amino acids. V gave up 5 bases and J gave up 4 bases; unmatched junction bases: 11.